These 21 T cell receptor beta chains were all obtained from the same sample, sequenced in a study of blood T cell repertoires in COVID-19. Using immunoSEQ multiplex PCR, the repertoire was profiled, and TCRdb retains in-frame clones only, with some absent. The data contain some 56,000 clones, about 83% of them singletons. Sample: peripheral blood. Receptors were obtained from a woman of 80 years or more with acute or convalescent COVID-19.

This clone was seen only a few times. The chain carries TRBV11-2 and TRBJ2-1, with D possibly being TRBD2 (6 bases). V was clipped by 5 bases and J by 7 bases, with 18 bases between them. CDR3 length equals 15 residues. CDR1 and CDR2 (germline): SGHAT, FQNNGV. As DNA, the CDR3 is TGTGCCAGCAGCCAAGCCGGGACTTACTCAAATGAGCAGTTCTTC. It translates to CASSQAGTYSNEQFF.

This chain uses TRBV20-1 with TRBJ2-7, with TRBD1 as a possible D gene (5 bases). The CDR3 is 11 amino acids. CDR1 is DFQATT, CDR2 SNEGSKA, per germline (reference sequence). Trimming stripped 4 bases from V and 3 bases from J, with 7 bases between. CDR3 sequence: CSATTGYEQYF. The CDR3 region has the DNA TGCAGTGCTACTACAGGCTACGAGCAGTACTTC.

V gene TRBV5-4 combines with J gene TRBJ2-1, with D perhaps TRBD2 (5 bases). Trimming stripped 0 bases from V and 5 bases from J, with 15 bases between. This CDR3 is built from 16 residues. The germline V gene encodes CDR1 SGHNT and CDR2 YYREEE (reference sequence). The CDR3 DNA follows: TGTGCCAGCAGCTTGGGGCTGGGCGGGCCAAACAATGAGCAGTTCTTC. It specifies CASSLGLGGPNNEQFF.

A few counts support this clone. This sample also contains other DNA sequences that code for the same CDR3. V usage is TRBV7-9 and J usage is TRBJ2-3; D perhaps matches TRBD1 (5 bases). This CDR3 spans 14 amino acids. The V end was cut by 2 bases, the J end by 5 bases, with 11 bases between. Germline values: CDR1 SEHNR, CDR2 FQNEAQ (reference sequence). This CDR3 is CASSLQGAGDTQYF. CDR3 nucleotide sequence: TGTGCCAGCAGCTTACAAGGGGCTGGAGATACGCAGTATTTT.

The chain carries TRBV11-1 and TRBJ2-7; tentatively, D is TRBD2 (6 bases). The CDR3 is 15 residues long. Per germline, CDR1 SGHAT and CDR2 FQDESV (reference sequence). Trimming pared 8 bases from V and 2 bases from J, leaving 19 bases between. In DNA, the CDR3 is TGTGCCAGCTCCAGAGACTCGGGGAGGACCTACGAGCAGTACTTC. Its translation is CASSRDSGRTYEQYF.

V and J are TRBV7-8 and TRBJ1-4; 9 bases map to TRBD1. Germline CDR1 and CDR2: SGHVS and FQNEAQ. The CDR3 has 16 amino acids. Trimming took 1 base from V and 4 from J; bases not matched to a gene: 4. CDR3 DNA: TGTGCCAGCAGCTTAGTAAGGACAGGGGTTAATGAAAAACTGTTTTTT. Its protein is CASSLVRTGVNEKLFF.

The V call is TRBV5-1, the J call TRBJ2-5; D perhaps matches TRBD2 (5 bases). The V gene lost 5 bases and the J gene lost 1 base, with 12 bases spanning the gap. The CDR3 is 14 residues long. Germline-derived CDR1 and CDR2 are SGHRS and YFSETQ. The CDR3 here is CASRVGVSQETQYF. DNA for the CDR3: TGCGCCAGCAGGGTGGGAGTATCCCAAGAGACCCAGTACTTC. Complete variable domain (other parts from reference TRBV5-1 and TRBJ2-5): KAGVTQTPRYLIKTRGQQVTLSCSPISGHRSVSWYQQTPGQGLQFLFEYFSETQRNKGNFPGRFSGRQFSNSRSEMNVSTLELGDSALYLCASRVGVSQETQYFGPGTRLLVL.

This clone was seen a few times. The CDR3 region is CASSRTGVIQPQHF. In DNA, the CDR3 is TGTGCCAGCAGTAGGACAGGGGTCATTCAGCCCCAGCATTTT. The rearrangement joins TRBV27 to TRBJ1-5, with 9 bases aligning to TRBD1. The V and J ends lost 5 bases and 6 bases, in that order; junction bases with no gene match: 5. This CDR3 has 14 residues. Germline V gene sequence: CDR1 MNHEY, CDR2 SMNVEV (reference sequence).

V usage is TRBV10-3 and J usage is TRBJ2-1; perhaps TRBD2 as D (6 bases). V lost 2 bases, J lost 8 bases, and 13 bases lay in between. In germline, CDR1 is ENHRY, CDR2 SYGVKD. CDR3 length: 14 amino acids. The CDR3 bases are TGTGCCATCAGTGAGGGGGCGGGGATCGATGAGCAGTTCTTC. As protein: CAISEGAGIDEQFF.

The chain has TRBV3-1 (or the pseudogene TRBV3-2) and TRBJ2-5; D call uncertain. Germline V lookup: CDR1 LGHDT, CDR2 YNNKEL (reference sequence). This CDR3 comprises 12 residues. With 4 bases removed from V and 7 bases from J, the gap between germline ends came to 10 bases. The CDR3 nucleotides are TGTGCCAGCAGCCCACCAGCAGGGACCCAGTACTTC. This encodes CASSPPAGTQYF.

V usage is TRBV2 and J usage is TRBJ2-3, with 8 bases that match TRBD2. Germline CDR1 is SNHLY and CDR2 is FYNNEI. The CDR3 totals 14 residues. Trimming took 5 bases from V and 6 from J; bases not matched to a gene: 7. CDR3 protein: CASSLAGIGDTQYF. For the CDR3, the DNA is TGTGCCAGCAGTTTAGCGGGAATAGGGGATACGCAGTATTTT.

This clone was seen only a few times. This chain connects TRBV5-5 to TRBJ2-7, with D possibly matching TRBD2 (5 bases). Germline values: CDR1 SGHKS, CDR2 YYEKEE (reference sequence). V was clipped by 3 bases and J by 0 bases, with 16 bases between them. This CDR3 region has 16 residues. The CDR3 region has the DNA TGTGCCAGCAGCTCCACCCGGACGGGGAGCTCCTACGAGCAGTACGTC. Its translation: CASSSTRTGSSYEQYV.

The chain employs TRBV19 and TRBJ1-3, with D unclear. Between the trimmed V and J ends, which lost 1 base and 3 bases, there was a span of 7 bases. In germline, CDR1 is LNHDA, CDR2 SQIVND (reference sequence). The length of the CDR3 is 14 residues. The CDR3 region is CASSIAGVGNTIYF. CDR3 bases: TGTGCCAGTAGTATAGCGGGAGTTGGAAACACCATATATTTT.

This clone was counted a few times. The rearrangement uses TRBV27 and TRBJ1-4; possibly TRBD1 for D (5 bases). CDR3 length: 14 residues. Trimming shortened V by 6 bases and J by 5 bases, and 13 bases separated the two germline ends. Germline CDR1 is MNHEY and CDR2 is SMNVEV (reference sequence). Here the CDR3 DNA reads TGTGCCAGCAGGCCATCAGGGCGAAATGAAAAACTGTTTTTT. It translates to CASRPSGRNEKLFF.

CDR3 in amino acids: CASTPGVIYNSPLHF. In DNA, the CDR3 is TGTGCCAGCACCCCAGGGGTCATCTATAATTCACCCCTCCACTTT. The chain couples TRBV12-1 to TRBJ1-6; the table's D call, TRBD1, was not checked against the DNA. TRBV12-1 is a known pseudogene. This CDR3 is built from 15 residues.

The V call is TRBV2, the J call TRBJ1-5; no firm D call. Looked up from germline, CDR1 is SNHLY and CDR2 is FYNNEI. This CDR3 has 14 residues. Between the trimmed V and J ends, which lost 4 bases and 4 bases, there was a span of 11 bases. The CDR3 DNA is TGTGCCAGCAGTGTAGGACTGATTAATCAGCCCCAGCATTTT. It specifies CASSVGLINQPQHF.

This chain links TRBV2 with TRBJ2-1, with TRBD2 matching over 8 bases. Per the germline V gene, CDR1 is SNHLY and CDR2 is FYNNEI. The J segment lost 14 bases and the V segment lost 4 bases, leaving 13 bases of the junction unmatched. The CDR3 loop spans 14 amino acids. Written as DNA, the CDR3 is TGTGCCAGCAGTGGGGGGCGGGGGGCCGAGGTGGAGTTCTTC. Its translation is CASSGGRGAEVEFF. The full variable domain, completed using reference TRBV2 and TRBJ2-1, is EPEVTQTPSHQVTQMGQEVILRCVPISNHLYFYWYRQILGQKVEFLVSFYNNEISEKSEIFDDQFSVERPDGSNFTLKIRSTKLEDSAMYFCASSGGRGAEVEFFGPGTRLTVL.

The V gene is TRBV7-8, the J gene TRBJ2-3; D is undetermined. This CDR3 has 16 amino acids. V was shortened by 1 base and J by 0 bases, with 11 bases between the two germline ends. In germline, CDR1 is SGHVS, CDR2 FQNEAQ. The CDR3 coding sequence is TGTGCCAGCAGCTTAGGACTCGAAGCGAGCACAGATACGCAGTATTTT. It specifies CASSLGLEASTDTQYF.

This clone was seen a single time. This chain uses TRBV2 with TRBJ1-4; possibly TRBD1 for D (6 bases). Trimming took off 7 bases at V and 3 bases at J, with 9 bases between the two ends. CDR3 length: 13 residues. Germline-derived CDR1 and CDR2 are SNHLY and FYNNEI. The CDR3 loop is CASTGVANEKLFF. DNA for the CDR3: TGTGCCAGCACAGGGGTAGCTAATGAAAAACTGTTTTTT.

This chain links TRBV12-3 or TRBV12-4 with TRBJ1-5; perhaps TRBD1 as D (5 bases). Deletions cut 6 bases from V and 7 bases from J, with 10 bases between. The CDR3 consists of 12 residues. The CDR3, as DNA: TGTGCCAGCAGGACGCAGGGACAGCCCCAGCATTTT. The encoded protein is CASRTQGQPQHF.

This chain links TRBV5-1 with TRBJ2-7; TRBD1 matches 7 bases. CDR3 size: 15 residues. Losses at the gene ends were 3 bases for V and 1 base for J; bases not matched to a gene: 7. Germline V CDR1 and CDR2: SGHRS, YFSETQ. This chain's CDR3 is CASSSAPGGSYEQYF. In nucleotides, the CDR3 is TGCGCCAGCAGCTCCGCCCCAGGGGGATCCTACGAGCAGTACTTC.